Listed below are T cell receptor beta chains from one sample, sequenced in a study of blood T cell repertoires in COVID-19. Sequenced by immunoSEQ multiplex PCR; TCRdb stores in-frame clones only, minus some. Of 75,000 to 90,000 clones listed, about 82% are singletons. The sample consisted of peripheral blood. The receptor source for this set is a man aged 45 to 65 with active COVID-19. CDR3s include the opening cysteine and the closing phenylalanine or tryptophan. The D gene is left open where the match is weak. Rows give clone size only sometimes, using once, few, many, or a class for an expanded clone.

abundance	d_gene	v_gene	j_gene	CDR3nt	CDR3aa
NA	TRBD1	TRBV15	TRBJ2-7	TGTGCCACCAGCAGAGTCCTTACAGGGGGCTCCTACGAGCAGTACTTC	CATSRVLTGGSYEQYF
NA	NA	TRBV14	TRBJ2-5	TGTGCCAGCAGCCAAGAGAAGACAGGGACTTGGGAGACCCAGTACTTC	CASSQEKTGTWETQYF
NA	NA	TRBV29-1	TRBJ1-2	TGCAGCGTTGGCCCACAGGATGAGGGCTACACCTTC	CSVGPQDEGYTF
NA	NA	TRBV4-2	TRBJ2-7	TGTGCCAGCAGCCAAGGACAGAAGCCCTACGAGCAGTACTTC	CASSQGQKPYEQYF
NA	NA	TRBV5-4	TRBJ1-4	TGTGCCAGCAGCTTGGCCGGGAAGGGAAATGAAAAACTGTTTTTT	CASSLAGKGNEKLFF
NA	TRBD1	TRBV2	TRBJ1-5	TGTGCCAGCAGTCTAGACAGGGGTCAGCCCCAGCATTTT	CASSLDRGQPQHF
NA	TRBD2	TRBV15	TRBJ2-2	TGTGCCACCAGCAGAGCTTGGGCTAGCGGGGCCACCGGGGAGCTGTTTTTT	CATSRAWASGATGELFF
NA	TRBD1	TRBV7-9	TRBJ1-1	TGTGCCAGCACCTCGAGGGCCCCGGGACAGGGGGCGCTGACTGAAGCTTTCTTT	CASTSRAPGQGALTEAFF
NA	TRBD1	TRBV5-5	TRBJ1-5	TGTGCCAGCAGCCCGACAGGGGGGAGCAATCAGCCCCAGCATTTT	CASSPTGGSNQPQHF
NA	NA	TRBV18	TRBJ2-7	TGTGCCAGCTCACCAGACTCATCGGGTTACGAGCAGTACTTC	CASSPDSSGYEQYF
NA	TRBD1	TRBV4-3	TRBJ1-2	TGCGCCAGCAGCCAACTACCGGGACAGGGACTCTATGGCTACACCTTC	CASSQLPGQGLYGYTF
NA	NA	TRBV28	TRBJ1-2	TGTGCCAGCAGTGGGAGGAGTTTTAAGGACACCTTC	CASSGRSFKDTF
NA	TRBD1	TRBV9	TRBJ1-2	TGTGCCAGCAGCGAGACGGGGACAGGGGGCGGCTACACCTTC	CASSETGTGGGYTF
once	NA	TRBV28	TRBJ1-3	TGTGCCAGCAGTTCCCCATGGAGCTCTGGAAACACCATATATTTT	CASSSPWSSGNTIYF
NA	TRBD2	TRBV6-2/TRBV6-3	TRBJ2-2	TGTGCCAGCAGTTTCGGGACTAGCGGGAACACCGGGGAGCTGTTTTTT	CASSFGTSGNTGELFF
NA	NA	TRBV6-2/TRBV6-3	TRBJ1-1	TGTGCCAGCAGTCAAAAATACCAGGGTGAAGCTTTCTTT	CASSQKYQGEAFF
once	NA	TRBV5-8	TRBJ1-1	TGTGCCAGCAGCTTGGGGACATCGAACACTGAAGCTTTCTTT	CASSLGTSNTEAFF
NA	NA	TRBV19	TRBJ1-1	TGTGCCAGTAGTATGGGGGAGGGGCGCGACACTGAAGCTTTCTTT	CASSMGEGRDTEAFF
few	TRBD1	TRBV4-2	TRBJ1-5	TGTGCCAGCAGCCCGTCGGGACAGGGGACGGAGCCCCAGCATTTT	CASSPSGQGTEPQHF
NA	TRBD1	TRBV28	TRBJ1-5	TGTGCCAGCAGTCCCCAGGGGGCCAACAATCAGCCCCAGCATTTT	CASSPQGANNQPQHF
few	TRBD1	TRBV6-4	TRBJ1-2	TGTGCCAGCAGCCAACAGGGGTTGGGTGGCTACACCTTC	CASSQQGLGGYTF